These T cell receptor beta chains were read from a single sample in a study of T cells in Graves' hyperthyroidism and ophthalmopathy. MiXCR, applied by TCRdb to the multiplex PCR reads, yields one record per CDR3 protein. The sample yields roughly 840,000 distinct CDR3 sequences, around 38% seen once. The material sequenced was blood. The source is a man aged 18 to 30 with Graves' hyperthyroidism. CDR3s include the opening cysteine and the closing phenylalanine or tryptophan. Each record gives: V gene, D gene, J gene, CDR3 length, CDR3 protein. The D gene is left open where the match is weak.

TRBV7-2	.	TRBJ2-7	13	CASSRDRPYEQYF
TRBV9	TRBD1	TRBJ2-7	15	CASSVDTGQGYEQYF
TRBV7-6	TRBD2	TRBJ2-7	15	CASSLLADPSYEQYF
TRBV7-9	.	TRBJ1-2	12	CASGSRDYGYTF
TRBV12-3/TRBV12-4	TRBD1	TRBJ1-2	14	CASSPGQVFYGYTF
TRBV2	.	TRBJ2-5	12	CASTPGQETQYF
TRBV25-1	.	TRBJ1-2	11	CASSAGGGYTF
TRBV7-2	TRBD1	TRBJ1-5	15	CASRKFDREGQPQHF
TRBV9	.	TRBJ1-1	13	CASSVGWTDEAFF
TRBV10-3	TRBD1	TRBJ2-6	15	CAISGQGPGANVLTF
TRBV15	.	TRBJ2-2	15	CATSRNRRQARELFF
TRBV7-9	TRBD2	TRBJ2-5	14	CASGLSGAQETQYF
TRBV19	.	TRBJ1-6	14	CASSNPSSASPLHF
TRBV7-9	.	TRBJ2-5	17	CASSTTGDSGLQETQYF
TRBV7-8	.	TRBJ2-7	16	CASSNRPGRPDYEQYF
TRBV7-9	.	TRBJ1-6	12	CASSLEGPPLHF
TRBV10-2	TRBD1	TRBJ1-6	13	CASKDRGASPLHF
TRBV10-3	.	TRBJ1-5	14	CASVEDGGDQPQHF
TRBV11-2	.	TRBJ1-1	13	CASSLYTGRKAFF
TRBV10-3	TRBD1	TRBJ1-6	14	CASRADRVNSPLHF
TRBV7-9	.	TRBJ2-7	13	CASSATRGAEQYF
TRBV4-1	.	TRBJ2-7	12	CASSHLGEEQYF
TRBV6-5	.	TRBJ1-5	15	CASSLGGDGNQPQHF
TRBV2	.	TRBJ2-7	18	CASSGTLSAGTSAYEQYF
TRBV2	.	TRBJ1-1	14	CASTSFYVNTEAFF
TRBV29-1	.	TRBJ2-5	14	CSVGVTSGLETQYF
TRBV6-1	.	TRBJ2-2	17	CASSFYPDSLNTGELFF
TRBV11-2	TRBD1	TRBJ1-1	14	CASSLGQGLTEAFF
TRBV12-5	.	TRBJ1-3	13	CASGEPLANTIYF
TRBV25-1	.	TRBJ1-1	13	CARGLKEDTEAFF
TRBV5-1	.	TRBJ2-5	15	CASSLEGRVGETQYF
TRBV2	.	TRBJ1-2	13	CASSESEAHGYTF
TRBV7-2	TRBD2	TRBJ2-7	16	CASSLWSGGSHYEQYF
TRBV10-3	.	TRBJ1-1	13	CAIGRGDGTEAFF
TRBV29-1	.	TRBJ2-7	12	CSIETRSYEQYF
TRBV4-1	TRBD2	TRBJ2-7	18	CASSQGLARARPAYEQYF
TRBV25-1	.	TRBJ2-7	17	CASSELLEDRLSYEQYF
TRBV7-9	.	TRBJ1-5	15	CASSPRAGSDQPQHF
TRBV12-3/TRBV12-4	.	TRBJ1-6	15	CASRPRGGENSPLHF
TRBV10-3	TRBD1	TRBJ2-7	13	CAISQGQRYEQYF
TRBV20-1	TRBD1	TRBJ1-2	14	CSASSSGTGGGYTF